The 21 T cell receptor beta chains reported below all come from one sample, sequenced in a study of identical twins. TCRdb independently ran MiXCR on the 5' RACE reads; one entry per CDR3 protein. The sample holds about 150,000 distinct CDR3 sequences, under 4.5% seen once. The specimen was memory T cells sorted from blood. The receptors stem from a man between 18 and 35 years old in good health.

There are many counts of this clonotype. The genes are TRBV5-1 and TRBJ1-3, with a tentative D call TRBD1 (6 bases). The ends were cut back, 0 bases at V and 5 bases at J, with 9 bases in the middle. CDR3 size: 14 residues. Looked up from germline, CDR1 is SGHRS and CDR2 is YFSETQ. This CDR3 is CASSLDQGRNTIYF. CDR3 nucleotide sequence: TGCGCCAGCAGCTTGGACCAGGGGAGAAACACCATATATTTT.

This clonotype appeared many times. The rearrangement uses TRBV12-3 or TRBV12-4 and TRBJ2-7, with D uncertain. V was shortened by 6 bases and J by 6 bases, with 15 bases between the two germline ends. The CDR3 contains 13 residues. In nucleotides, the CDR3 is TGTGCCAGCAGCCCAGGTTCCGCCAGCGAGCAGTACGTC. Encoded protein: CASSPGSASEQYV.

This sequence joins TRBV18 and TRBJ2-2; D gene uncertain. With 5 bases removed from V and 8 bases from J, the gap between germline ends came to 6 bases. The CDR3 extends over 11 amino acids. Germline V gene sequence: CDR1 KGHSH, CDR2 LQKENI. The CDR3 is CASSTSGELFF. CDR3 nucleotide sequence: TGTGCCAGCTCAACGTCGGGGGAGCTGTTTTTT. Drawing the rest from reference TRBV18 and TRBJ2-2, the complete variable domain is NAGVMQNPRHLVRRRGQEARLRCSPMKGHSHVYWYRQLPEEGLKFMVYLQKENIIDESGMPKERFSAEFPKEGPSILRIQQVVRGDSAAYFCASSTSGELFFGEGSRLTVL.

Ten or more counts support this clonotype. The chain couples TRBV20-1 to TRBJ2-2; D gene ambiguous. The V and J ends lost 3 bases and 11 bases respectively, with 16 bases between them. This CDR3 spans 13 amino acids. Germline assignment: CDR1 DFQATT and CDR2 SNEGSKA (reference sequence). The chain's CDR3 is CSASLGFPGELFF. In DNA, the CDR3 is TGCAGTGCTAGTCTCGGCTTCCCAGGAGAGCTGTTTTTT.

This clonotype occurred many times. Here the CDR3 reads CAISDRDRVTDTQYF. DNA of the CDR3: TGTGCCATCAGTGACCGGGACAGGGTCACAGATACGCAGTATTTT. The rearrangement joins TRBV10-3 to TRBJ2-3; 9 nucleotides line up with TRBD1. The CDR3 has 15 amino acids. V dropped 3 bases and J dropped 2; count of bases not matched to a gene: 3. From germline, CDR1 is ENHRY and CDR2 SYGVKD.

This clonotype was recorded many times. The V and J genes are TRBV24-1 and TRBJ2-3, with 7 positions matching TRBD2. This CDR3 has 15 amino acids. V lost 7 bases, J lost 3 bases, and 9 bases stayed unmatched. Germline-derived CDR1 and CDR2 are KGHDR and SFDVKD. The CDR3 region has the DNA TGTGCCACCAGCTTCGCGGGAGCCGGGACAGATACGCAGTATTTT. This gives the protein CATSFAGAGTDTQYF.

This clonotype was detected ten times or more. The V and J genes are TRBV9 and TRBJ2-7; D is uncertain. CDR1 SGDLS and CDR2 YYNGEE come from the germline V gene. Trimming took off 1 base at V and 3 bases at J, with 5 bases between the two ends. The CDR3 extends over 12 amino acids. CDR3 in amino acids: CASSVLDYEQYV. DNA of the CDR3: TGTGCCAGCAGCGTATTGGACTACGAGCAGTACGTC.

The table lists this clonotype with many counts. V gene TRBV5-1 combines with J gene TRBJ2-1, with 7 bases aligning to TRBD2. This CDR3 region has 16 residues. The V segment lost 0 bases and the J segment 3 bases; nucleotides outside the gene matches: 6. Germline assignment: CDR1 SGHRS and CDR2 YFSETQ. The CDR3 DNA is TGCGCCAGCAGCTTGGTTGGGCTAGCGGACTACAATGAGCAGTTCTTC. Translating it yields CASSLVGLADYNEQFF.

This clonotype was counted ten times or more. The rearrangement joins TRBV6-2 or TRBV6-3 to TRBJ1-1; D gene unclear. The V end was cut by 5 bases, the J end by 7 bases, with 8 bases between. The CDR3 has 11 residues. The germline V gene encodes CDR1 MNHEY and CDR2 SVGEGT. The CDR3 DNA reads as TGTGCCAGCAGTGACGGGTTTGAAGCTTTCTTT. This sequence encodes CASSDGFEAFF.

This clonotype was counted many times. V usage is TRBV6-1 and J usage is TRBJ2-1; TRBD2 is a possible D gene (6 bases). V gave up 6 bases and J gave up 3 bases, with 24 bases separating them. CDR1 is MNHNS, CDR2 SASEGT, per germline. The CDR3 has 18 residues. CDR3 protein: CASSEPITGGMVYNEQFF. The CDR3 nucleotides are TGTGCCAGCAGCGAACCGATAACAGGCGGGATGGTCTACAATGAGCAGTTCTTC.

The table lists this clonotype with many counts. The chain uses TRBV7-3 and TRBJ2-3; D is uncertain. V shed 2 bases and J shed 3 bases, with 6 bases lying between them. Germline V CDR1 and CDR2: SGHTA, FQGTGA. This CDR3 spans 13 amino acids. DNA of the CDR3: TGTGCCAGCAGCTTATTTGAGACAGATACGCAGTATTTT. Protein sequence: CASSLFETDTQYF.

In its sample, this clonotype was seen many times. The chain combines TRBV4-3 with TRBJ1-5; 9 nucleotides line up with TRBD1. J lost 6 bases, V lost 2 bases, and 2 bases had no gene match. The CDR3 contains 14 residues. Per germline, CDR1 LGHNA and CDR2 YSLEER. CDR3 coding DNA: TGCGCCAGCAGCCAAAACAGGGGGCTTCAGCCCCAGCATTTT. Its translation: CASSQNRGLQPQHF.

This clonotype was counted at least ten times. The chain employs TRBV7-9 and TRBJ1-1; D not certain. Between the trimmed V and J ends, which lost 5 bases and 3 bases, there was a span of 7 bases. This CDR3 has 12 amino acids. Germline V lookup: CDR1 SEHNR, CDR2 FQNEAQ (reference sequence). CDR3 amino acids: CASSTMDTEAFF. The CDR3 bases are TGTGCCAGCAGCACAATGGACACTGAAGCTTTCTTT.

Many counts were recorded for this clonotype. V is TRBV5-5 and J is TRBJ1-1, with D maybe TRBD1 (6 bases). The CDR3 is 17 amino acids. Germline V gene sequence: CDR1 SGHKS, CDR2 YYEKEE (reference sequence). V was shortened by 1 base and J by 6 bases, with 22 bases between the two germline ends. The CDR3 bases are TGTGCCAGCAGCTTGAGGTTTGGGGGCTCGTATTCCCCTGAAGCTTTCTTT. It translates to CASSLRFGGSYSPEAFF. Full variable domain (remainder filled in from reference TRBV5-5 and TRBJ1-1): DAGVTQSPTHLIKTRGQQVTLRCSPISGHKSVSWYQQVLGQGPQFIFQYYEKEERGRGNFPDRFSARQFPNYSSELNVNALLLGDSALYLCASSLRFGGSYSPEAFFGQGTRLTVV.

This clonotype was observed at least ten times. The V gene is TRBV12-3 or TRBV12-4, the J gene TRBJ1-2; D gene unclear. Between the trimmed V and J ends, which lost 3 bases and 4 bases, there was a span of 9 bases. This CDR3 contains 13 residues. CDR3 residues: CASSLYQSYGYTF. In DNA form, the CDR3 reads TGTGCCAGCAGTTTGTACCAGTCCTATGGCTACACCTTC.

On this clonotype: A much larger clone lies a single base off, so this may be a read error. Without the conserved terminal phenylalanine or tryptophan, this CDR3 likely stems from a read error. The chain couples TRBV20-1 to TRBJ1-6; TRBD1 matches 7 bases. Germline trimming cut 3 bases from V and 13 bases from J; bases unmatched to any gene: 3. Germline V gene sequence: CDR1 DFQATT, CDR2 SNEGSKA (reference sequence). This CDR3 has 11 amino acids. DNA for the CDR3: TGCAGTGCTAGCCCCAGGGGGCCCCTCCACTAT. Protein product: CSASPRGPLHY.

This clonotype has ten or more counts. This sequence joins TRBV7-2 and TRBJ2-1; D might be TRBD1 (7 bases). V was shortened by 1 base and J by 7 bases, with 11 bases between the two germline ends. CDR3 size: 14 residues. The germline CDR1 and CDR2 sequences are SGHTA and FQGNSA. In nucleotides, the CDR3 is TGTGCCAGCAGCTTAGGCGGGACAGTGAATGAGCAGTTCTTC. It encodes CASSLGGTVNEQFF.

This clonotype was seen ten or more times. The V gene is TRBV29-1, the J gene TRBJ1-1, with a weak D call TRBD1 (5 bases). The CDR3 loop spans 13 amino acids. The ends were cut back, 7 bases at V and 0 bases at J, with 12 bases in the middle. CDR1 and CDR2 from the germline V gene are SQVTM and ANQGSEA. The CDR3 here is CSATTEMNTEAFF. The CDR3 DNA is TGCAGCGCCACGACAGAGATGAACACTGAAGCTTTCTTT. Combining the CDR3 with reference TRBV29-1 and TRBJ1-1 gives the whole variable domain SAVISQKPSRDICQRGTSLTIQCQVDSQVTMMFWYRQQPGQSLTLIATANQGSEATYESGFVIDKFPISRPNLTFSTLTVSNMSPEDSSIYLCSATTEMNTEAFFGQGTRLTVV.

This clonotype was detected many times. This chain joins TRBV9 and TRBJ2-1, with 8 bases aligning to TRBD2. The CDR3 length is 14 residues. Germline assignment: CDR1 SGDLS and CDR2 YYNGEE. The trim removed 4 bases at V and 5 bases at J, leaving 5 bases unmatched. In nucleotides, the CDR3 is TGTGCCAGCAGCTGGACTAGCAGCAACAATGAGCAGTTCTTC. It is translated as CASSWTSSNNEQFF.

This clonotype showed up many times. This chain links TRBV5-5 with TRBJ2-3; D assignment may be TRBD1 or TRBD2 (5 bases each). Germline CDR1 is SGHKS and CDR2 is YYEKEE (reference sequence). The CDR3 length is 15 residues. V was clipped by 0 bases and J by 3 bases, with 11 bases between them. The CDR3 DNA follows: TGTGCCAGCAGCTTGGCCGCCGGGGCTACAGATACGCAGTATTTT. Its translation: CASSLAAGATDTQYF. The full variable domain, its missing parts supplied by reference TRBV5-5 and TRBJ2-3, is DAGVTQSPTHLIKTRGQQVTLRCSPISGHKSVSWYQQVLGQGPQFIFQYYEKEERGRGNFPDRFSARQFPNYSSELNVNALLLGDSALYLCASSLAAGATDTQYFGPGTRLTVL.

This clonotype has a count of ten or more. This chain uses TRBV20-1 with TRBJ1-1, with a tentative D call TRBD1 (6 bases). Germline V gene data show CDR1 as DFQATT and CDR2 as SNEGSKA (reference sequence). With 5 bases removed from V and 3 bases from J, the gap between germline ends came to 16 bases. The CDR3 sequence is 14 residues long. CDR3 bases: TGCAGTGCTCTGGCCCGGGCAGGGGACACTGAAGCTTTCTTT. Residues: CSALARAGDTEAFF.